The rows below give T cell receptor beta chains drawn from one sample of a study of blood T cell repertoires in COVID-19. Repertoires were generated with immunoSEQ multiplex PCR, while TCRdb's copy carries only in-frame clones and drops some. The sample gives 20,000 to 25,000 clones, 80% to 90% of which show up once; approximately 9.8% is in the top ten. Sequenced input: peripheral blood. The receptors come from a man in his 70s with acute or convalescent COVID-19. CDR3s include the opening cysteine and the closing phenylalanine or tryptophan. Rows give clone size only sometimes, using once, few, many, or a class for an expanded clone.

v_gene: TRBV2; abundance: NA; j_gene: TRBJ2-1; len: 14; CDR3aa: CASRVTSGINEQFF
v_gene: TRBV19; abundance: NA; j_gene: TRBJ1-1; len: 16; CDR3aa: CASSIALGQGATEAFF
v_gene: TRBV4-2; abundance: NA; j_gene: TRBJ2-2; len: 15; CDR3aa: CASSQDRGVTGELFF
v_gene: TRBV19; abundance: NA; j_gene: TRBJ2-7; len: 14; CDR3aa: CASSRRQDTYEQYF
v_gene: TRBV3-1/TRBV3-2; abundance: NA; j_gene: TRBJ1-4; len: 15; CDR3aa: CASSQDGHSNEKLFF
v_gene: TRBV5-1; abundance: NA; j_gene: TRBJ1-2; len: 15; CDR3aa: CASSKGQGSTYGYTF
v_gene: TRBV28; abundance: NA; j_gene: TRBJ1-4; len: 15; CDR3aa: CASSKGSGDMEKLFF
v_gene: TRBV5-1; abundance: NA; j_gene: TRBJ1-1; len: 16; CDR3aa: CASSLFRGAGSTEAFF
v_gene: TRBV10-2; abundance: NA; j_gene: TRBJ2-3; len: 16; CDR3aa: CASSERGTGSTDTQYF
v_gene: TRBV10-3; abundance: NA; j_gene: TRBJ2-1; len: 13; CDR3aa: CAISGSAGHEQFF
v_gene: TRBV7-2; abundance: NA; j_gene: TRBJ1-1; len: 14; CDR3aa: CASSITGLQSGAFF
v_gene: TRBV5-1; abundance: NA; j_gene: TRBJ2-5; len: 18; CDR3aa: CASSPGGLAGGYQETQYF
v_gene: TRBV6-2/TRBV6-3; abundance: NA; j_gene: TRBJ1-5; len: 14; CDR3aa: CASSGGQYPQPQHF
v_gene: TRBV18; abundance: once; j_gene: TRBJ2-5; len: 18; CDR3aa: CASSPSGTGAYGQETQYF
v_gene: TRBV28; abundance: NA; j_gene: TRBJ2-7; len: 20; CDR3aa: CASSFPHDRVTPSGMSEQYF
v_gene: TRBV28; abundance: NA; j_gene: TRBJ2-7; len: 16; CDR3aa: CASRGRTSGSYYEQYF
v_gene: TRBV11-2; abundance: once; j_gene: TRBJ2-5; len: 11; CDR3aa: CASSSSQTQYF
v_gene: TRBV11-3; abundance: NA; j_gene: TRBJ2-6; len: 18; CDR3aa: CASSLDGTAHSGANVLTF
v_gene: TRBV28; abundance: NA; j_gene: TRBJ2-7; len: 14; CDR3aa: CASKFIGRGYEQYF
v_gene: TRBV10-3; abundance: NA; j_gene: TRBJ1-5; len: 15; CDR3aa: CAISENAGGEQPQHF
v_gene: TRBV9; abundance: once; j_gene: TRBJ2-2; len: 14; CDR3aa: CASRASSLTGELFF
v_gene: TRBV9; abundance: once; j_gene: TRBJ2-6; len: 15; CDR3aa: CASSVLAPGANVLTF
v_gene: TRBV4-1; abundance: NA; j_gene: TRBJ1-5; len: 14; CDR3aa: CASSQAGGFSPQHF
v_gene: TRBV5-1; abundance: NA; j_gene: TRBJ2-2; len: 13; CDR3aa: CASSLVEGGELFF
v_gene: TRBV12-3/TRBV12-4; abundance: once; j_gene: TRBJ2-7; len: 12; CDR3aa: CASSLGAGEQYF
v_gene: TRBV19; abundance: few; j_gene: TRBJ2-1; len: 16; CDR3aa: CASSAGSQSQYNEQFF
v_gene: TRBV15; abundance: medium-sized; j_gene: TRBJ2-1; len: 15; CDR3aa: CATSLPGTGGNEQFF
v_gene: TRBV5-3; abundance: NA; j_gene: TRBJ2-3; len: 17; CDR3aa: CARSRQWAHTHTDTQYF
v_gene: TRBV2; abundance: NA; j_gene: TRBJ2-5; len: 15; CDR3aa: CASTLGAGGRETQYF
v_gene: TRBV29-1; abundance: NA; j_gene: TRBJ1-1; len: 12; CDR3aa: CSVESGGTEAFF
v_gene: TRBV6-5; abundance: NA; j_gene: TRBJ2-7; len: 14; CDR3aa: CASIAASGSHEQYF
v_gene: TRBV11-3; abundance: NA; j_gene: TRBJ2-2; len: 16; CDR3aa: CASSSPRDYQTGELFF
v_gene: TRBV11-3; abundance: NA; j_gene: TRBJ2-1; len: 15; CDR3aa: CASSPGGTYYNEQFF
v_gene: TRBV15; abundance: NA; j_gene: TRBJ1-4; len: 16; CDR3aa: CATSRDEPGDNEKLFF
v_gene: TRBV7-8; abundance: NA; j_gene: TRBJ2-2; len: 16; CDR3aa: CASSLGTGGRTGELFF
v_gene: TRBV6-4; abundance: NA; j_gene: TRBJ2-3; len: 15; CDR3aa: CASSGSTGSTDTQYF